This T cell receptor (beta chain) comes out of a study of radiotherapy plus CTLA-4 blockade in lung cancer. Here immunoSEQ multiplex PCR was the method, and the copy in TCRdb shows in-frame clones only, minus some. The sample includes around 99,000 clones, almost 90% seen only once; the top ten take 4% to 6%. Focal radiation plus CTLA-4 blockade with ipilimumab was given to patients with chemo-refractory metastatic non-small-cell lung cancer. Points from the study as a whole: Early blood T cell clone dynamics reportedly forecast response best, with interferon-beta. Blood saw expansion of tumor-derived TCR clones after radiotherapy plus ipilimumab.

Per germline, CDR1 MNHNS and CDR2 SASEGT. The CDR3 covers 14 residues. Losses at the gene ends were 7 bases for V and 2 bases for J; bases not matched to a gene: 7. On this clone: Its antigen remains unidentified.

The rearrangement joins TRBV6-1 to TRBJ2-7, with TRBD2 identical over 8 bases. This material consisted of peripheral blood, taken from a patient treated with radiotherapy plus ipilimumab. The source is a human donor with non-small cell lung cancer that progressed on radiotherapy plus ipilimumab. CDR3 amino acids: CASTGGGSPYEQYF. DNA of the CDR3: TGTGCCAGCACGGGGGGGGGCTCCCCCTACGAGCAGTACTTC.